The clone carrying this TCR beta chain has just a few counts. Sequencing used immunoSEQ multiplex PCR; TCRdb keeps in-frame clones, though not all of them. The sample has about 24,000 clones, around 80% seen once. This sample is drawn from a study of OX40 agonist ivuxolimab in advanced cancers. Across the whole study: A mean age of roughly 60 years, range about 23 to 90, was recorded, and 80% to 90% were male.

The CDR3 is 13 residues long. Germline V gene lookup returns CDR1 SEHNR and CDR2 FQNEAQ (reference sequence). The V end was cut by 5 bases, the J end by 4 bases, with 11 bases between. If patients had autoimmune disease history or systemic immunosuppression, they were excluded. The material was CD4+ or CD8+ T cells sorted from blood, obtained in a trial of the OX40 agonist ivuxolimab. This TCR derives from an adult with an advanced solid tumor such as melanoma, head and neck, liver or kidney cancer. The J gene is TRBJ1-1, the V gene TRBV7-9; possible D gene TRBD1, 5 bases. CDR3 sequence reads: CASSPRTSTEAFF. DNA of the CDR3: TGTGCCAGCAGCCCCCGGACAAGCACTGAAGCTTTCTTT. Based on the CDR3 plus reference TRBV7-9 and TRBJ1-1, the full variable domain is DTGVSQNPRHKITKRGQNVTFRCDPISEHNRLYWYRQTLGQGPEFLTYFQNEAQLEKSRLLSDRFSAERPKGSFSTLEIQRTEQGDSAMYLCASSPRTSTEAFFGQGTRLTVV.